The T cell receptor (beta chain) under discussion was sequenced for a study of CD8+CD57+ T cells in acquired aplastic anemia. Study background: The DNA of sorted CD4+ and CD8+ cells averaged 3.2 ug.

There are many counts of this clonotype. What it binds is unknown. Trimming stripped 0 bases from V and 0 bases from J, with 9 bases between. Germline lookup yields CDR1 DFQATT and CDR2 SNEGSKA (reference sequence). The CDR3 loop spans 15 amino acids. Points from the study as a whole: Sharing between patients and controls was observed for around 27 CD8+ CDR3 sequences. Controls and patients did not differ significantly in CD8+ Simpson's diversity.

Profiling that covered TCR beta VDJ and CDR3 relied on genomic DNA as its template. TCRdb reprocessed the reads via MiXCR and lists one record per CDR3 protein. The sample carries a few hundred thousand distinct CDR3 sequences, roughly half recorded once. The origin of this receptor is a human donor with severe aplastic anemia or a healthy control (not recorded which). The sequenced sample was sorted CD4+, CD8+, or CD8+CD57+ T cells (not recorded which) from PBMCs. This chain connects TRBV20-1 to TRBJ1-3; D is uncertain. CDR3 protein: CSARDAGSSGNTIYF. CDR3 in DNA: TGCAGTGCTAGAGATGCCGGGTCCTCTGGAAACACCATATATTTT.